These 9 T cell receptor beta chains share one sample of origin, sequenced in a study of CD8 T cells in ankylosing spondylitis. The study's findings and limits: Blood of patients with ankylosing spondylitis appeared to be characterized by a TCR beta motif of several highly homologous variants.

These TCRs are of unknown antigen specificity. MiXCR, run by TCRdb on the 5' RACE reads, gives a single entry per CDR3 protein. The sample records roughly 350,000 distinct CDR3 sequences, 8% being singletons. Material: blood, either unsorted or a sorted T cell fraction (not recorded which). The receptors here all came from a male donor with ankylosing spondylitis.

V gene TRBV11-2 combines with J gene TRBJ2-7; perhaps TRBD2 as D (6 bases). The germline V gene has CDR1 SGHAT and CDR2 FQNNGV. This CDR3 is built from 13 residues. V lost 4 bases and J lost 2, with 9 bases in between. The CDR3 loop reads CASSSGLTYEQYF. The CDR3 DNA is TGTGCCAGCAGCTCTGGACTAACCTACGAGCAGTACTTC.

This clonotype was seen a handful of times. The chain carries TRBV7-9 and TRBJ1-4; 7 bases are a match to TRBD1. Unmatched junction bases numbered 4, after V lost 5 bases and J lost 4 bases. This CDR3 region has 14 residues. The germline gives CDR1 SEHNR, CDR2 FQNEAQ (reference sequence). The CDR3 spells CASSQGQDNEKLFF. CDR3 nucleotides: TGTGCCAGCAGCCAAGGACAGGATAATGAAAAACTGTTTTTT.

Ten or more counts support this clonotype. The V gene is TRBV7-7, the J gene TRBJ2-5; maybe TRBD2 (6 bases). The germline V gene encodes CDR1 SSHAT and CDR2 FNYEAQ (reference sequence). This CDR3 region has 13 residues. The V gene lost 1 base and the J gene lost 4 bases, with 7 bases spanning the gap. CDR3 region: CASSLGAGETQYF. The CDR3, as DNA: TGTGCCAGCAGCTTAGGAGCGGGAGAGACCCAGTACTTC.

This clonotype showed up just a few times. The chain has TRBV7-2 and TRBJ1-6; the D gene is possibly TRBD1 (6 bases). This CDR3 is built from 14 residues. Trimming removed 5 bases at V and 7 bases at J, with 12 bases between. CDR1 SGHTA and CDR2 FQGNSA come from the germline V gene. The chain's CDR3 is CASSKAGTNSPLHF. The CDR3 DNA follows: TGTGCCAGCAGCAAGGCAGGGACAAATTCACCCCTCCACTTT.

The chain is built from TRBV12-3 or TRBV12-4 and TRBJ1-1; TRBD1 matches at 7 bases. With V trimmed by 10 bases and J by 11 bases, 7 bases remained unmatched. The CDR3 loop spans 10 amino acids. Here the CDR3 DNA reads TGTGCCATCAGGGGGGCTGGGGCTTTCTTT. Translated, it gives CAIRGAGAFF.

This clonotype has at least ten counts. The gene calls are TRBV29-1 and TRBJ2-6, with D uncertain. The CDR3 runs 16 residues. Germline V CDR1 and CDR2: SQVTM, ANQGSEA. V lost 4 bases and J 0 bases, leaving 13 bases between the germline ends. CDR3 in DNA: TGCAGCGTTGGGCGTCCACTAAGCTCTGGGGCCAACGTCCTGACTTTC. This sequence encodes CSVGRPLSSGANVLTF. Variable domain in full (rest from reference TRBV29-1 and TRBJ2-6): SAVISQKPSRDICQRGTSLTIQCQVDSQVTMMFWYRQQPGQSLTLIATANQGSEATYESGFVIDKFPISRPNLTFSTLTVSNMSPEDSSIYLCSVGRPLSSGANVLTFGAGSRLTVL.

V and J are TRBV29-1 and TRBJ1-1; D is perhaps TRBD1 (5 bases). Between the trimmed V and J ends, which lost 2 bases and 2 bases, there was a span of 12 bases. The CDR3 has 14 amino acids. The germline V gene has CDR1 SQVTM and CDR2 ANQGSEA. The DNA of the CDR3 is TGCAGCGTTGAATTTCAGGGCTCAAACACTGAAGCTTTCTTT. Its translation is CSVEFQGSNTEAFF.

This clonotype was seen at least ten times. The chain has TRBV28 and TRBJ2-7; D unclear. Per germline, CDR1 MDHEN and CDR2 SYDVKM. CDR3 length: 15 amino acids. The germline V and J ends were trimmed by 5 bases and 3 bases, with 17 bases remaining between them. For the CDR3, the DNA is TGTGCCAGCAGTCATTACATAAATTCGAACTACGAGCAGTACTTC. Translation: CASSHYINSNYEQYF.

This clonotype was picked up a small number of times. CDR3 nucleotide sequence: TGTGCCAGCAGCGAACGACAGGGATCGGACTACGAGCAGTACTTC. Its translation: CASSERQGSDYEQYF. V usage is TRBV9 and J usage is TRBJ2-7, with TRBD1 matching over 7 bases. This CDR3 region has 15 residues. Losses at the gene ends were 3 bases for V and 3 bases for J; bases not matched to a gene: 9. Germline CDR1 is SGDLS and CDR2 is YYNGEE.